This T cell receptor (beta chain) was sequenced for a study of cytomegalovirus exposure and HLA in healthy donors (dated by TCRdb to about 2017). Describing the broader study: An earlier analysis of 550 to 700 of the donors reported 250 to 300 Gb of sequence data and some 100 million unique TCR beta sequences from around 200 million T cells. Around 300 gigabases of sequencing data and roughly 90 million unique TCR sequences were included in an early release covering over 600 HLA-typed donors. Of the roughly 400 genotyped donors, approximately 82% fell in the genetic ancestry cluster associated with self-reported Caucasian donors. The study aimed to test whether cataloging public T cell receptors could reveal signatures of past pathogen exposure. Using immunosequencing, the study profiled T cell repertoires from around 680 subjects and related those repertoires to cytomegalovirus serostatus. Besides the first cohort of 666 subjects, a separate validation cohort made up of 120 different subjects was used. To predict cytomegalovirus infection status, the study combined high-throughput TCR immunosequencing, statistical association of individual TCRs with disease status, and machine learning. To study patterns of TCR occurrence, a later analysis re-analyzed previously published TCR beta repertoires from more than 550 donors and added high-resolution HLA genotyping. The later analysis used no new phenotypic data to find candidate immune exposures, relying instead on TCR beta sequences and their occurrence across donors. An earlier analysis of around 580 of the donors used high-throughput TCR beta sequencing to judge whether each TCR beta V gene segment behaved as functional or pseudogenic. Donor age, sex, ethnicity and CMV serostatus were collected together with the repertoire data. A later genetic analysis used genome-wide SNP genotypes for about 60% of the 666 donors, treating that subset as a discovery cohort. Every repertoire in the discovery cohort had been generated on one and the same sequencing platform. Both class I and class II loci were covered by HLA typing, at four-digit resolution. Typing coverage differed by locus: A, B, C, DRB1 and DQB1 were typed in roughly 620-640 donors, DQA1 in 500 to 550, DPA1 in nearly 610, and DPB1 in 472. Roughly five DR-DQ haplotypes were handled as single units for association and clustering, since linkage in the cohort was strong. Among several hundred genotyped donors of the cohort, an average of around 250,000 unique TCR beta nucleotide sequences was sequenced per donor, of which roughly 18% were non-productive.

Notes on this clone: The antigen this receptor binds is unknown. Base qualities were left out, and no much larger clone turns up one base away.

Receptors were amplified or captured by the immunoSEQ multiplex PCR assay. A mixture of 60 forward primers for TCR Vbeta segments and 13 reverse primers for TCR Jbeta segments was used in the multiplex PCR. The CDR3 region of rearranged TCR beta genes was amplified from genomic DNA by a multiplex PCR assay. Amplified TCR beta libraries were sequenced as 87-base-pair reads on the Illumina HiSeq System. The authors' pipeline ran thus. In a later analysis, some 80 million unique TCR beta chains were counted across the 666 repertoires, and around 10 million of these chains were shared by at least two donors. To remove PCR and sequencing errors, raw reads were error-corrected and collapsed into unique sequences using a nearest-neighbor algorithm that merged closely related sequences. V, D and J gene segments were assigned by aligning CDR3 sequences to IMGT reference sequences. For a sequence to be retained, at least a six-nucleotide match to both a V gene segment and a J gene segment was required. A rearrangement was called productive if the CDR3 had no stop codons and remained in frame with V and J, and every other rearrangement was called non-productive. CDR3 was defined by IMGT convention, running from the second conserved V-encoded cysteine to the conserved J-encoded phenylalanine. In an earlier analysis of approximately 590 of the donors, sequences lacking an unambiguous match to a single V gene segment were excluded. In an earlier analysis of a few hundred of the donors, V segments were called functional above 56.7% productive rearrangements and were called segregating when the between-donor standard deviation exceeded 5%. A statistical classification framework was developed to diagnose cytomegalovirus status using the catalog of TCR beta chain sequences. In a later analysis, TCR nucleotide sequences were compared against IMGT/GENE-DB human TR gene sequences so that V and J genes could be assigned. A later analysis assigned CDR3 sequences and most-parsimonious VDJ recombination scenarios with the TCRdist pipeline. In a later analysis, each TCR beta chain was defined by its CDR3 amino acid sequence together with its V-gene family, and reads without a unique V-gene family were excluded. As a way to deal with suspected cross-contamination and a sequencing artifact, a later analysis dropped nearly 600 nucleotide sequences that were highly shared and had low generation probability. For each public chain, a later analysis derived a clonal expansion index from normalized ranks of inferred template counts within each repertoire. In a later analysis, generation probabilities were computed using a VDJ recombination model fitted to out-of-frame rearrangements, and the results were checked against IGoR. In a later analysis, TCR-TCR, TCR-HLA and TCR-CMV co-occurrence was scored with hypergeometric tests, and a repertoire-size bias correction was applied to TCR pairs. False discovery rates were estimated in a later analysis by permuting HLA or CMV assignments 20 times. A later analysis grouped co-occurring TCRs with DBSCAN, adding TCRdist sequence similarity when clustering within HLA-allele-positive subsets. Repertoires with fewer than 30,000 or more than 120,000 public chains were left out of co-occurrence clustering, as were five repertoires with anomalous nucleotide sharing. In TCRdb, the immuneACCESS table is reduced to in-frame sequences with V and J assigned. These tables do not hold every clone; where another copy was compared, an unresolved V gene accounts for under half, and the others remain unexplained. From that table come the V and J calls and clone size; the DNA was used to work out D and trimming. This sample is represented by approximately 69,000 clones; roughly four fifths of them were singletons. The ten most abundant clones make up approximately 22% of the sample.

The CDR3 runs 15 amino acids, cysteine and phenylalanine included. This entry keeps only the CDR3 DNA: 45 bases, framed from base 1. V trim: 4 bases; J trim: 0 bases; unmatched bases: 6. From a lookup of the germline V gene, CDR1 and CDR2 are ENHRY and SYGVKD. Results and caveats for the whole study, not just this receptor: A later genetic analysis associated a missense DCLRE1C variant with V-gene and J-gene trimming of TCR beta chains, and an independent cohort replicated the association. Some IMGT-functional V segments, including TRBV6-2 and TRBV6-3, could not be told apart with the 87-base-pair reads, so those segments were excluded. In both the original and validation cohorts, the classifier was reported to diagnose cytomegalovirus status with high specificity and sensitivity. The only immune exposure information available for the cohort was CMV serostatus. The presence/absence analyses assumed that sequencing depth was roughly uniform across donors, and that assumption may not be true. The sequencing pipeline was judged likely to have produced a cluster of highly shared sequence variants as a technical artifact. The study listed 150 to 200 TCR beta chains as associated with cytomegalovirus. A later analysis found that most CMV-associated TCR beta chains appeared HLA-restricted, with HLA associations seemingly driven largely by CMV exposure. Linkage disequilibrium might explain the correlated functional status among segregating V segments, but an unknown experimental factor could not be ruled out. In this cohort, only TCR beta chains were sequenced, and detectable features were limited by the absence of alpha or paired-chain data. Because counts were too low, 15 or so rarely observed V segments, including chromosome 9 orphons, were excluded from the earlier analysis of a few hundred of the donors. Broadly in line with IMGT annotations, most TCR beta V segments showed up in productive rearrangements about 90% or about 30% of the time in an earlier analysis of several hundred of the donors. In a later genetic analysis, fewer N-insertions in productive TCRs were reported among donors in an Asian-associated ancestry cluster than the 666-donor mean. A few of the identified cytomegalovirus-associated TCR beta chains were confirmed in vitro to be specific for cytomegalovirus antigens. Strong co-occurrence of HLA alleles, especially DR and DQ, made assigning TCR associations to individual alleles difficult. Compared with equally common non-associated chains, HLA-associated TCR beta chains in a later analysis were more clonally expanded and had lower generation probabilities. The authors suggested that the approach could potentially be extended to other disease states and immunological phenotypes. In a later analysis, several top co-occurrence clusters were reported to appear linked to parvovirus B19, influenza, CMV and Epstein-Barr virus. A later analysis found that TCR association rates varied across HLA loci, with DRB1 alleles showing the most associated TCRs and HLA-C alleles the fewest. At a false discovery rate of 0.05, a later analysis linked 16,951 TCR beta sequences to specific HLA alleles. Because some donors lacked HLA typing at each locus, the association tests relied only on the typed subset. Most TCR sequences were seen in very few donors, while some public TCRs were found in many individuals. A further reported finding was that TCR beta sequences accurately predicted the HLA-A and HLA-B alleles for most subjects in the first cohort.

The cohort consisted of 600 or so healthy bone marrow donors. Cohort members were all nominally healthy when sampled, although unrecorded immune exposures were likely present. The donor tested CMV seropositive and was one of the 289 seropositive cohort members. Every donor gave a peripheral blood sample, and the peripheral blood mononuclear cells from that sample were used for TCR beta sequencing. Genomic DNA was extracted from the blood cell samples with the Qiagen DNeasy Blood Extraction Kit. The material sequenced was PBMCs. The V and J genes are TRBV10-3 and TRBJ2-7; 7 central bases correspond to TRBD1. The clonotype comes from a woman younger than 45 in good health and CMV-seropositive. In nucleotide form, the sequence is TGTGCCATCAGTGCGGGACAGTCTAGCTCCTACGAGCAGTACTTC. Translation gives CAISAGQSSSYEQYF.